This T cell receptor beta chain was retrieved from a study of CD8+ T cells in alopecia areata. Study summary: The drug, oral tofacitinib, was given to treated patients at 5 to 10 mg twice daily.

The V end was cut by 0 bases, the J end by 8 bases, with 10 bases between. Germline-derived CDR1 and CDR2 are SGHTA and FQGNSA. This CDR3 is built from 13 residues. Overall study results and limits: Tissue-resident alphabeta T cells belonging to normal skin likewise get sequenced within scalp specimens. Compared with normal scalp, lesional scalp had higher clonality and more expanded CD8+ clones. Shared TCR sequences were less clear between patients than in mice, possibly partly from HLA diversity.

Both peripheral blood and punch biopsies of lesional scalp skin were obtained from patients who had alopecia areata. Worth noting for this clone: Its antigen is not known.

Extraction of RNA preceded its reverse transcription into cDNA, which served as the sequencing template. Produced via immunoSEQ multiplex PCR; TCRdb's table is partial and in-frame only. Of thousands of clones listed, less than 75% were seen once; the top ten hold about 22%. The receptor comes from a human donor with alopecia areata. The V gene is TRBV7-2, the J gene TRBJ1-2; D is ambiguous. Material: skin, obtained at week 0. The CDR3: CASSLAVAFGYTF. In nucleotides, the CDR3 is TGTGCCAGCAGCTTAGCGGTGGCGTTCGGCTACACCTTC.